These T cell receptor beta chains were read from a single sample in a study of cytomegalovirus exposure and HLA in healthy donors. Some clones are missing from TCRdb's copy, which holds only in-frame ones; the method was immunoSEQ multiplex PCR. The sample contains approximately 150,000 clones, around 85% of which appear only once. Sequencing input: PBMCs. The receptor set was obtained from a man aged 35 to 55 in good health and CMV-seronegative. Each CDR3 is given with its conserved first and last residue. A D gene is named only where the DNA matches it firmly. The size field is filled for only some rows; it gives once, few, many or a size class.

d_call	clone_size	j_call	v_call	cdr3_nt	cdr3_aa
-	-	TRBJ2-7	TRBV7-2	TGTGCCAGCAGCCGTCAGGAAGCCTACGAGCAGTACTTC	CASSRQEAYEQYF
TRBD1	-	TRBJ2-5	TRBV25-1	TGTGCCAGCCAACCGGGACAGGGGGCGGATGAGACCCAGTACTTC	CASQPGQGADETQYF
TRBD1	few	TRBJ2-5	TRBV6-5	TGTGCCAGCAGTCCTCCGGGACAGGCGAGAACCCAGTACTTC	CASSPPGQARTQYF
TRBD1	-	TRBJ2-7	TRBV6-5	TGTGCCAGCAGTTACCCACGGACAGGGTCAGGCTACGAGCAGTACTTC	CASSYPRTGSGYEQYF
-	-	TRBJ1-2	TRBV13	TGTGCCAGCAGCTCAAGGGGCCAGGTGTACTATGGCTACACCTTC	CASSSRGQVYYGYTF
TRBD2	-	TRBJ2-5	TRBV7-9	TGTGCCAGCAGCTTAGCGGCTAGCGGGCCACAAGAGACCCAGTACTTC	CASSLAASGPQETQYF
TRBD2	-	TRBJ2-2	TRBV5-1	TGCGCCAGCAGCTCTACGCTAGCGGGGGGTTCCACCGGGGAGCTGTTTTTT	CASSSTLAGGSTGELFF
TRBD2	-	TRBJ2-1	TRBV15	TGTGCCACCAGCAGAGATCCTAGGACTAGCGGAACCTACAATGAGCAGTTCTTC	CATSRDPRTSGTYNEQFF
TRBD1	-	TRBJ1-6	TRBV6-5	TGTGCCAGCAGACCGCCGGGACAGGGGCCACCCCTCCACTTT	CASRPPGQGPPLHF
TRBD2	-	TRBJ2-5	TRBV4-2	TGTGCCAGCAGCCAAGATTGGCTCGGCGCGGGGGGGCAGCAAGAGACCCAGTACTTC	CASSQDWLGAGGQQETQYF
TRBD1	few	TRBJ1-1	TRBV5-4	TGTGCCAGCAGCTCGATAACGACAGGGGCCACTGAAGCTTTCTTT	CASSSITTGATEAFF
-	-	TRBJ2-7	TRBV27	TGTGCCAGCAGAAAACAGGTATTAACCTCCTACGAGCAGTACTTC	CASRKQVLTSYEQYF
TRBD1	-	TRBJ1-2	TRBV27	TGTGCCAGCAGTTCTCAGGGGGCGGGCGTCGTCGGCTACACCTTC	CASSSQGAGVVGYTF
-	-	TRBJ2-6	TRBV15	TGTGCCACCAGCAGAGCCCCCGGACAGCTTTTTTCCTCTGGGGCCAACGTCCTGACTTTC	CATSRAPGQLFSSGANVLTF
-	-	TRBJ2-7	TRBV5-1	TGCGCCAGCAGCTTCTCTAGCGACTCCTACGAGCAGTACTTC	CASSFSSDSYEQYF
-	few	TRBJ2-7	TRBV7-2	TGTGCCAGCAGTCCGGAGGGCTGGAGGGAGCAGTACTTC	CASSPEGWREQYF
-	-	TRBJ2-7	TRBV5-1	TGCGCCAGCAGCTCCAGGGCAGACTCCTACGAGCAGTACTTC	CASSSRADSYEQYF
-	-	TRBJ2-3	TRBV9	TGTGCCAGCAGCGTAGATCTATCTTGGCGGGGTTTTGCAGATACGCAGTATTTT	CASSVDLSWRGFADTQYF
TRBD2	few	TRBJ2-3	TRBV5-4	TGTGCCAGCAGCTTGTTAACCCCGGGACTAGCGGGCGCCGGCACAGATACGCAGTATTTT	CASSLLTPGLAGAGTDTQYF
-	-	TRBJ1-3	TRBV10-1	TGCGCCAGCAGTGAAGGACAACGTGGAAACACCATATATTTT	CASSEGQRGNTIYF
TRBD1	-	TRBJ1-4	TRBV12-5	TGTGCTAGTGGTTTAGTTACCGGGACAGTTAATGAAAAACTGTTTTTT	CASGLVTGTVNEKLFF
-	few	TRBJ1-6	TRBV6-5	TGTGCCAGCAGTTACGGGGAGGAAAATTCACCCCTCCACTTT	CASSYGEENSPLHF
TRBD1	-	TRBJ2-7	TRBV5-8	TGTGCCAGCAGCTGGGACAGACAAGCAGGCGGCCCCTACGAGCAGTACTTC	CASSWDRQAGGPYEQYF
TRBD1	-	TRBJ1-3	TRBV6-1	TGTGCCAGCAGAAGACAGGGTGGCTCTGGAAACACCATATATTTT	CASRRQGGSGNTIYF